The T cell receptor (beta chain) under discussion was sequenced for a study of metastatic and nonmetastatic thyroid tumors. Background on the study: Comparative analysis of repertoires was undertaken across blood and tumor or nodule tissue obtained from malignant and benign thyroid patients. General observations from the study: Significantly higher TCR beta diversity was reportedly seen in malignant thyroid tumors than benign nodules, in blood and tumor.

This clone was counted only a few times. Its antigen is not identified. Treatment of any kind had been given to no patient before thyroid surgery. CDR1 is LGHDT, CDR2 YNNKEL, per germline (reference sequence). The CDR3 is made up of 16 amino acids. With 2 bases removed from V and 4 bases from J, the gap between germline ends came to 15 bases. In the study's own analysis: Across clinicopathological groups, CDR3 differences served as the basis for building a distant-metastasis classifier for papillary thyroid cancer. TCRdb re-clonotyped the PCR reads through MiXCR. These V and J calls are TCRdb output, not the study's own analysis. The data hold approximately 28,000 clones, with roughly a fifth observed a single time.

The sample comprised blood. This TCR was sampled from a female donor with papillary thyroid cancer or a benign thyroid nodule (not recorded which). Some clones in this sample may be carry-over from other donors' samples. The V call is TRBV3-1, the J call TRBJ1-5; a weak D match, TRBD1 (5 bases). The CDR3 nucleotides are TGTGCCAGCAGCCAACCCGGCAGGGTAGGGAATCAGCCCCAGCATTTT. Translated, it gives CASSQPGRVGNQPQHF.